The TCR beta chain described here comes from a study of T-cell reconstitution after alpha-beta-depleted transplantation in children. Trimming left V 0 bases short and J 12 bases short, with 21 bases between. CDR1 and CDR2 from the germline V gene are LGHNA and YNFKEQ. This CDR3 is 16 amino acids long. The library targeted TCRbeta and was prepared with unique molecular identifiers. TCRdb redid the calling of the PCR reads with MiXCR, one entry per CDR3 protein. Of around 380,000 distinct CDR3 sequences in the sample, 9.5% to 13% were seen once. The receptor was isolated from a human donor who donated a stem cell graft to a child with acute myeloid leukemia. The starting material was PBMCs from the stem cell graft donor, obtained from the stem cell graft. The chain combines TRBV4-2 with TRBJ2-1, with unresolved D. As DNA, the CDR3 is TGTGCCAGCAGCCAAGATCAATTGGTCGGTCGTAGAGGGCAGTTCTTC. It is translated as CASSQDQLVGRRGQFF.